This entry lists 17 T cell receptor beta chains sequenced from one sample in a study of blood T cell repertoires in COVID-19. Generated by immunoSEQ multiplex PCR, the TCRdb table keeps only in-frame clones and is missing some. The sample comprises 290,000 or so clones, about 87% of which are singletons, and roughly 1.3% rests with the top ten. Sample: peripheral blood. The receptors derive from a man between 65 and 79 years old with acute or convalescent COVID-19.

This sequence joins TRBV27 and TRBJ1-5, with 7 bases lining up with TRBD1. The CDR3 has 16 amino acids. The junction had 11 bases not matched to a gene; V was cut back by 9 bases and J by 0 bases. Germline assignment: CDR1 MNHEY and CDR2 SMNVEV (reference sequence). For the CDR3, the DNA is TGTGCCAGGACAGGGCTAGCCAGAAATAGCAATCAGCCCCAGCATTTT. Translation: CARTGLARNSNQPQHF.

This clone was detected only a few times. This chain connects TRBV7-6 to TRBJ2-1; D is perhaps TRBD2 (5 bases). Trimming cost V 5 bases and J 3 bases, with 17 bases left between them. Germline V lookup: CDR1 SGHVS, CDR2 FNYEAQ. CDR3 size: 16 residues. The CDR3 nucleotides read TGTGCCAGCAGCCAGGCGGGTGGAGGAGTCTACAATGAGCAGTTCTTC. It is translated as CASSQAGGGVYNEQFF. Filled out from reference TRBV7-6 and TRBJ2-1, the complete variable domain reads GAGVSQSPRYKVTKRGQDVALRCDPISGHVSLYWYRQALGQGPEFLTYFNYEAQQDKSGLPNDRFSAERPEGSISTLTIQRTEQRDSAMYRCASSQAGGGVYNEQFFGPGTRLTVL.

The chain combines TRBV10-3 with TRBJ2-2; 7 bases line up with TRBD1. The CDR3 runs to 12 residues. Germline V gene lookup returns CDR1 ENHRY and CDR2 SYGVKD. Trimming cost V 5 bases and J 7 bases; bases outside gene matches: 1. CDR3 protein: CAISRQGGELFF. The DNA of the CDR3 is TGTGCCATCAGTCGACAGGGCGGGGAGCTGTTTTTT.

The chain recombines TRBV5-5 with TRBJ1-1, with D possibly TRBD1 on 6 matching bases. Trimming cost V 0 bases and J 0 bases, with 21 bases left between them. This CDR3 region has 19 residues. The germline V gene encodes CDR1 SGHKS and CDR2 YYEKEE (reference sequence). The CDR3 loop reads CASSLVSHRVSPMNTEAFF. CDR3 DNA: TGTGCCAGCAGCTTGGTCTCCCACAGGGTATCGCCTATGAACACTGAAGCTTTCTTT.

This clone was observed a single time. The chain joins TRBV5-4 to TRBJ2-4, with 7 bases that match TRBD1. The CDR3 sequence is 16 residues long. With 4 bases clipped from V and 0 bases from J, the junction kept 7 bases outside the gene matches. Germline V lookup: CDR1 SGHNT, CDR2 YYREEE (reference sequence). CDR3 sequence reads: CASSTGTARAKNIQYF. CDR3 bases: TGTGCCAGCAGCACGGGGACAGCGCGAGCCAAAAACATTCAGTACTTC.

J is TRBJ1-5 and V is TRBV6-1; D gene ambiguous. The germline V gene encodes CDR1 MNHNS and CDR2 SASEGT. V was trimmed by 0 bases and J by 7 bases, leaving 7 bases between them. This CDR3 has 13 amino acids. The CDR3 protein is CASSEAVGQPQHF. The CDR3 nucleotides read TGTGCCAGCAGTGAAGCGGTGGGCCAGCCCCAGCATTTT.

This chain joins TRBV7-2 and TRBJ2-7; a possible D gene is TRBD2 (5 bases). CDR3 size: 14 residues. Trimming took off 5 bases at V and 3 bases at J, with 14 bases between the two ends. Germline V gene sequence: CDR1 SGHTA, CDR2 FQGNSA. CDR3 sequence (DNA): TGTGCCAGCAGCCCAAGACCCGGGATCTACGAGCAGTACTTC. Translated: CASSPRPGIYEQYF. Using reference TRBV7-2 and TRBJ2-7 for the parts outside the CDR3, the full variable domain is GAGVSQSPSNKVTEKGKDVELRCDPISGHTALYWYRQSLGQGLEFLIYFQGNSAPDKSGLPSDRFSAERTGGSVSTLTIQRTQQEDSAVYLCASSPRPGIYEQYFGPGTRLTVT.

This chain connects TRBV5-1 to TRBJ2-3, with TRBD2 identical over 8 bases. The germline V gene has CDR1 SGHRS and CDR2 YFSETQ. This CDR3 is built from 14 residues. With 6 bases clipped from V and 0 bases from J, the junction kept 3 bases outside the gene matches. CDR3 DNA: TGCGCCAGCAACGAGCGGGAGAGCACAGATACGCAGTATTTT. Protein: CASNERESTDTQYF.

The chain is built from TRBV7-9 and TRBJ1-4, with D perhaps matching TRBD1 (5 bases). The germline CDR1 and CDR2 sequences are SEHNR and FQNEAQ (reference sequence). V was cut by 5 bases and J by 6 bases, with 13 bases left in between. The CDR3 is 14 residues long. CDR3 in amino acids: CASSPTGEDEKLFF. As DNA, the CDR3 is TGTGCCAGCAGCCCAACGGGGGAGGATGAAAAACTGTTTTTT.

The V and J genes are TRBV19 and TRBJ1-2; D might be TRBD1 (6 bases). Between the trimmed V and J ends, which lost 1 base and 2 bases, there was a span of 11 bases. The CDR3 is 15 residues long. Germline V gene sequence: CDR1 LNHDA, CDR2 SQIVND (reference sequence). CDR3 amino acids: CASSIGQGWNYGYTF. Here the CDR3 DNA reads TGTGCCAGTAGTATAGGGCAGGGGTGGAACTATGGCTACACCTTC.

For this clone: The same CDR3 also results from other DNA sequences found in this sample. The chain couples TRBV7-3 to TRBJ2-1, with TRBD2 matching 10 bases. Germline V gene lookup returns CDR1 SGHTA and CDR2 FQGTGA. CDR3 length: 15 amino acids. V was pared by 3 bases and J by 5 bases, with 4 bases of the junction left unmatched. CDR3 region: CASSFSGGTNNEQFF. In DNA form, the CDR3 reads TGTGCCAGCAGCTTTAGCGGGGGGACAAACAATGAGCAGTTCTTC.

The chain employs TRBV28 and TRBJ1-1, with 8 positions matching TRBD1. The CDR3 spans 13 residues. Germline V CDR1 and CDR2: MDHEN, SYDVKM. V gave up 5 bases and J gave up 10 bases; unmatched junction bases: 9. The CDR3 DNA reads TGTGCCAGCAGTCCGACCGCCGGGACAGGAGCTTTCTTT. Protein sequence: CASSPTAGTGAFF.

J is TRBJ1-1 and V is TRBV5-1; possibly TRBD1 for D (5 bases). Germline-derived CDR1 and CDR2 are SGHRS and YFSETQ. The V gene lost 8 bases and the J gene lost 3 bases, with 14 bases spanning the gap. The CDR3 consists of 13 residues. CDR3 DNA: TGCGCCAGTGCAGGGTACGCGGACACTGAAGCTTTCTTT. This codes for CASAGYADTEAFF.

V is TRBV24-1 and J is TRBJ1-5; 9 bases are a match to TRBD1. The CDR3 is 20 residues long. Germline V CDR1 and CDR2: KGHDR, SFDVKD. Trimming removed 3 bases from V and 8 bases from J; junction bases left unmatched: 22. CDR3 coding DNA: TGTGCCACCAGTGATCCAAGTCCCGGGACAGGGTTCAGAGGTGGAAAGCCCCAGCATTTT. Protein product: CATSDPSPGTGFRGGKPQHF.

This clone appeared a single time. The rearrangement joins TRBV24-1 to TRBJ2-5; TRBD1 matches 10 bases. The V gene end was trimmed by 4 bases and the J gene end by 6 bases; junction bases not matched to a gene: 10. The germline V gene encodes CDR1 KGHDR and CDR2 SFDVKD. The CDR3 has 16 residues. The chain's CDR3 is CATSEGGTGDPKTQYF. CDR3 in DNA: TGTGCCACCAGTGAGGGCGGGACAGGGGACCCGAAGACCCAGTACTTC.

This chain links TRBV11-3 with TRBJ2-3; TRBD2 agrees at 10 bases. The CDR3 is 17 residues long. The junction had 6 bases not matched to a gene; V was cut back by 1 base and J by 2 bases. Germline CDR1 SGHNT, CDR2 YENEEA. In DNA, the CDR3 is TGTGCCAGCAGCTTAGGAGGACTAGCGGAGATCACAGATACGCAGTATTTT. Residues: CASSLGGLAEITDTQYF.

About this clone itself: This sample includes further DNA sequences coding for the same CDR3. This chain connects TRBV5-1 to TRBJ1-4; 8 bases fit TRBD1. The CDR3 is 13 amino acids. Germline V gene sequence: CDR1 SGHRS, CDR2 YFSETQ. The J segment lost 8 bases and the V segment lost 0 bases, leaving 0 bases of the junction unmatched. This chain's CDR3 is CASSLGQGEKLFF. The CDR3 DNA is TGCGCCAGCAGCTTGGGACAGGGGGAAAAACTGTTTTTT. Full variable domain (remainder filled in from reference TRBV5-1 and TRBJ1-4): KAGVTQTPRYLIKTRGQQVTLSCSPISGHRSVSWYQQTPGQGLQFLFEYFSETQRNKGNFPGRFSGRQFSNSRSEMNVSTLELGDSALYLCASSLGQGEKLFFGSGTQLSVL.